Shown below are 24 T cell receptor beta chains from a single sample sequenced in a study of CXCR3-negative and CXCR3-positive naive CD8 T cells. Study observations and caveats: CXCR3-positive naive cells carried more hydrophobic TRB CDR3s than CXCR3-negative naive cells did.

No antigen has been assigned to these receptors. The authors prepared UMI-labeled TRB cDNA libraries by 5' RACE. TCRdb derives one entry per CDR3 protein from the 5' RACE reads, leaving out DNA. The sample table includes 4,500 to 5,000 distinct CDR3 sequences. The sample taken for sequencing was naive CXCR3+ CD8+ T cells from blood. The subset denotes: CD45RO-CCR7+CD27+CD95- naive CD8+ T cells expressing CXCR3 (TNR3+). These receptor sequences come from a human donor in good health. Some clones in this sample may be carry-over from other donors' samples.

Frequency places this clonotype as medium-sized. The chain joins TRBV20-1 to TRBJ2-2; there is no DNA to check the TCRdb D call of TRBD1. This CDR3 has 12 amino acids. CDR1 is DFQATT and CDR2 is SNEGSKA in the germline V gene (reference sequence). CDR3 protein: CSAFSRAGELFF.

The chain employs TRBV14 and TRBJ2-5. The CDR3 totals 13 residues. Per germline, CDR1 SGHDN and CDR2 FVKESK. The CDR3 spells CASSQVRRETQYF.

The chain combines TRBV14 with TRBJ2-2. Germline values: CDR1 SGHDN, CDR2 FVKESK. The CDR3 length is 16 residues. The CDR3 sequence is CASSQNPNRSTGELFF. The full variable domain, completed using reference TRBV14 and TRBJ2-2, is EAGVTQFPSHSVIEKGQTVTLRCDPISGHDNLYWYRRVMGKEIKFLLHFVKESKQDESGMPNNRFLAERTGGTYSTLKVQPAELEDSGVYFCASSQNPNRSTGELFFGEGSRLTVL.

The genes are TRBV2 and TRBJ2-1; TCRdb returns TRBD1, unconfirmable since there is no DNA. The CDR3 covers 12 residues. Per the germline V gene, CDR1 is SNHLY and CDR2 is FYNNEI. The CDR3 here is CASSDRENEQFF. Complete variable domain (other parts from reference TRBV2 and TRBJ2-1): EPEVTQTPSHQVTQMGQEVILRCVPISNHLYFYWYRQILGQKVEFLVSFYNNEISEKSEIFDDQFSVERPDGSNFTLKIRSTKLEDSAMYFCASSDRENEQFFGPGTRLTVL.

The J gene is TRBJ2-2, the V gene TRBV20-1. Germline V gene lookup returns CDR1 DFQATT and CDR2 SNEGSKA (reference sequence). The CDR3 sequence is 11 residues long. The CDR3 reads CSAVQAGELFF.

This sequence joins TRBV29-1 and TRBJ2-1; the TCRdb D gene call, TRBD2, has no DNA to confirm it. Germline V lookup: CDR1 SQVTM, CDR2 ANQGSEA. The length of the CDR3 is 14 residues. The CDR3 sequence is CSVALAGVYNEQFF.

The chain uses TRBV11-3 and TRBJ1-1. The CDR3 length is 13 residues. In germline, CDR1 is SGHNT, CDR2 YENEEA. CDR3 in amino acids: CASSEGWSTEAFF.

The chain uses TRBV7-6 and TRBJ2-3; TCRdb selects TRBD1, and the lack of DNA leaves this call unchecked. Per germline, CDR1 SGHVS and CDR2 FNYEAQ. The CDR3 spans 16 residues. The CDR3 region is CASSPKPGPSTDTQYF. Full variable domain (remainder filled in from reference TRBV7-6 and TRBJ2-3): GAGVSQSPRYKVTKRGQDVALRCDPISGHVSLYWYRQALGQGPEFLTYFNYEAQQDKSGLPNDRFSAERPEGSISTLTIQRTEQRDSAMYRCASSPKPGPSTDTQYFGPGTRLTVL.

J is TRBJ2-7 and V is TRBV6-1. Germline V gives CDR1 MNHNS, CDR2 SASEGT. The CDR3 runs to 13 residues. The CDR3 here is CASSGTAFYEQYF.

J is TRBJ1-3 and V is TRBV5-5; TCRdb outputs TRBD1, but without DNA this stays unchecked. This CDR3 spans 17 amino acids. Germline-derived CDR1 and CDR2 are SGHKS and YYEKEE (reference sequence). This chain's CDR3 is CASSLAGPGRSGNTIYF.

This clonotype registers medium-sized by frequency. The CDR3 reads CSARQDEILGEQFF. V and J are TRBV20-1 and TRBJ2-1. From germline, CDR1 is DFQATT and CDR2 SNEGSKA (reference sequence). The CDR3 has 14 amino acids.

This clonotype is classed as medium-sized by frequency. The chain recombines TRBV27 with TRBJ1-5. CDR1 and CDR2 (germline): MNHEY, SMNVEV (reference sequence). The CDR3 runs to 14 residues. The CDR3 loop is CASSFFGYDQPQHF.

V and J are TRBV28 and TRBJ2-1; TCRdb names TRBD1, which stays unverified in the absence of DNA. There are 15 residues in the CDR3. Germline loops: CDR1 MDHEN, CDR2 SYDVKM. The CDR3 reads CASSPRRGVVDEQFF.

This clonotype is called medium-sized (0.01 to 0.1%) based on its frequency. The chain combines TRBV6-1 with TRBJ2-4. CDR3 length equals 16 residues. Germline assignment: CDR1 MNHNS and CDR2 SASEGT. CDR3 amino acids: CASSEYEGRAKNIQYF.

J is TRBJ1-6 and V is TRBV2; the TCRdb D gene call, TRBD1, has no DNA to confirm it. Germline CDR1 and CDR2: SNHLY and FYNNEI. CDR3 length equals 16 residues. CDR3 sequence reads: CASRVYRGLTDSPLHF.

This clonotype registers medium-sized by frequency. The chain uses TRBV9 and TRBJ2-1. CDR1 is SGDLS, CDR2 YYNGEE, per germline. This CDR3 contains 15 residues. The chain's CDR3 is CASSVVEFSYNEQFF.

This clonotype is labeled medium-sized (0.01 to 0.1%) based on frequency. V is TRBV4-1 and J is TRBJ2-7. CDR1 is MGHRA and CDR2 is YSYEKL in the germline V gene. The CDR3 is made up of 13 amino acids. This CDR3 reads CASSQTGSYEQYF.

The rearrangement links TRBV7-8 to TRBJ2-3. The germline V gene has CDR1 SGHVS and CDR2 FQNEAQ. CDR3 length equals 13 residues. This CDR3 reads CASSLVPADTQYF.

The V call is TRBV7-3, the J call TRBJ2-3; TCRdb's D call, TRBD2, is unchecked because there is no DNA. The V gene's germline CDR1 is SGHTA and CDR2 FQGTGA. This CDR3 region has 14 residues. The CDR3 sequence is CASSLDGRADTQYF.

J is TRBJ2-2 and V is TRBV29-1; the D call of TRBD1 rests on TCRdb alone, since no DNA is present to check it. The CDR3 has 12 residues. Germline V gene sequence: CDR1 SQVTM, CDR2 ANQGSEA. CDR3 loop: CSVIGTAGELFF.

This chain uses TRBV20-1 with TRBJ2-7; with no DNA, the TCRdb D assignment of TRBD2 cannot be verified. Per the germline V gene, CDR1 is DFQATT and CDR2 is SNEGSKA (reference sequence). This CDR3 comprises 14 residues. This chain's CDR3 is CSARPLAGNYEQYF.

The gene calls are TRBV3-1 and TRBJ2-3; TCRdb designates TRBD1, a call that cannot be tested without DNA. Per the germline V gene, CDR1 is LGHDT and CDR2 is YNNKEL (reference sequence). The CDR3 has 16 residues. CDR3 in amino acids: CASSQVAGGGTDTQYF.

The V and J genes are TRBV9 and TRBJ2-7; the D call of TRBD1 rests on TCRdb alone, since no DNA is present to check it. The CDR3 length is 14 residues. Per germline, CDR1 SGDLS and CDR2 YYNGEE. The CDR3 sequence: CASSPRTASYEQYF.

This clonotype ranks as medium-sized in terms of frequency. The J gene is TRBJ2-5, the V gene TRBV10-3; lacking DNA, the TRBD1 call made by TCRdb goes unchecked. The germline gives CDR1 ENHRY, CDR2 SYGVKD. The CDR3 totals 14 residues. The CDR3 protein is CAISESNRDETQYF.